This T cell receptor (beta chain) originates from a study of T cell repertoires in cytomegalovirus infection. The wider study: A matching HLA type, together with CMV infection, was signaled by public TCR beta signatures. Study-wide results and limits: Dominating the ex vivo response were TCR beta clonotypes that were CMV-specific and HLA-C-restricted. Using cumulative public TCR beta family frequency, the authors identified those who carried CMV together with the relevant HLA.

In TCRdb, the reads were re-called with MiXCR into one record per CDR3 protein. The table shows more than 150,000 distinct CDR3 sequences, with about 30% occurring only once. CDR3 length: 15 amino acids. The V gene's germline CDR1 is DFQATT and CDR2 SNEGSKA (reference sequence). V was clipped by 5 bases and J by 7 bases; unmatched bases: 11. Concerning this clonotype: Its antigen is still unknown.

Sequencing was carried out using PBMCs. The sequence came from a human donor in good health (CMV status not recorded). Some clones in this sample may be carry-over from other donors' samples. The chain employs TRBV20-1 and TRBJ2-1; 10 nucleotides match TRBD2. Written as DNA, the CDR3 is TGCAGTGCTCACACCTGGCTAGCGGGGGATAATGAGCAGTTCTTC. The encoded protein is CSAHTWLAGDNEQFF.